This entry lists 24 T cell receptor beta chains sequenced from one sample in a study of T cell clones after liver transplantation. Using immunoSEQ multiplex PCR, the repertoire was profiled, and TCRdb retains in-frame clones only, with some absent. The table shows under 35,000 clones, with around 94% occurring only once. The material sequenced was CD8+ T cells from blood, taken 12 months after liver transplant. The source is a human patient who received a liver transplant. Some T cells may be supplied by the graft donor.

This chain links TRBV25-1 with TRBJ2-2, with 10 bases that match TRBD1. The CDR3 extends over 15 amino acids. Germline CDR1 reads MGHDK; CDR2 reads SYGVNS. With V trimmed by 5 bases and J by 6 bases, 6 bases remained unmatched. CDR3 amino acids: CASSSGTGESGELFF. The CDR3, as DNA: TGTGCCAGCAGTAGCGGGACAGGGGAATCCGGGGAGCTGTTTTTT.

The CDR3 DNA is TGTGCCAGCAGCGCTCCCGGCTCCCTGAACGAGCAGTACTTC. It is translated as CASSAPGSLNEQYF. This rearrangement joins TRBV11-3 to TRBJ2-7; D gene uncertain. Germline V gives CDR1 SGHNT, CDR2 YENEEA. Trimming shortened V by 5 bases and J by 5 bases, and 16 bases separated the two germline ends. This CDR3 region has 14 residues.

V is TRBV7-2 and J is TRBJ1-4, with 7 bases that match TRBD1. The V segment lost 5 bases and the J segment 3 bases; nucleotides outside the gene matches: 9. CDR3 size: 16 residues. Germline V lookup: CDR1 SGHTA, CDR2 FQGNSA. CDR3 in amino acids: CASSLRITGANEKLFF. The CDR3 region has the DNA TGTGCCAGCAGCCTTAGGATCACAGGGGCTAATGAAAAACTGTTTTTT.

This chain joins TRBV11-2 and TRBJ2-5, with 10 bases that match TRBD2. V was pared by 1 base and J by 5 bases, with 7 bases of the junction left unmatched. CDR1 and CDR2 from the germline V gene are SGHAT and FQNNGV. The CDR3 spans 16 residues. This CDR3 reads CASSLVPSGSGETQYF. CDR3 nucleotide sequence: TGTGCCAGCAGCTTAGTTCCTAGCGGGAGTGGTGAGACCCAGTACTTC.

As DNA, the CDR3 is TGTGCCAGTAGTTTGAAGACTGATAGATATGTCGGAGATACGCAGTATTTT. Residues: CASSLKTDRYVGDTQYF. The V and J genes are TRBV19 and TRBJ2-3; the D is unclear. The germline V gene has CDR1 LNHDA and CDR2 SQIVND (reference sequence). Trimming removed 5 bases from V and 5 bases from J, with 23 bases in between. CDR3 length equals 17 residues.

The J gene is TRBJ2-3, the V gene TRBV5-6; TRBD1 is a possible D gene (5 bases). The CDR3 sequence is 15 residues long. Germline loops: CDR1 SGHDT, CDR2 YYEEEE. The ends were cut back, 4 bases at V and 3 bases at J, with 15 bases in the middle. CDR3 bases: TGTGCCAGCAGCGCTGGACAAGTTTGGACAGATACGCAGTATTTT. Translated, it gives CASSAGQVWTDTQYF.

A note on this clone: A junction boundary mismatches the germline segment, possibly from a read error. The chain joins TRBV6-1 to TRBJ2-1; the match to TRBD2 covers 10 bases. The CDR3 consists of 11 residues. The germline V gene encodes CDR1 MNHNS and CDR2 SASEGT. This chain's CDR3 is CASSGPGLALF. DNA of the CDR3: TGTGCCAGCAGTGGGCCGGGACTAGCGCTCTTC.

This clone was counted a few times. The CDR3 nucleotides read TGTGCCAGCAGGCCTTCTACAGGGGGTGACTACGAGCAGTACTTC. It yields the protein CASRPSTGGDYEQYF. The genes are TRBV16 and TRBJ2-7; 8 bases agree with TRBD1. The CDR3 covers 15 residues. V was clipped by 6 bases and J by 3 bases; unmatched bases: 10. Germline values: CDR1 KGHSY, CDR2 FQNENV.

This clone was found a few times. The genes are TRBV7-9 and TRBJ1-1, with 7 bases matching TRBD1. Germline lookup yields CDR1 SEHNR and CDR2 FQNEAQ (reference sequence). The V and J ends lost 1 base and 5 bases, in that order; junction bases with no gene match: 4. This CDR3 comprises 14 residues. This chain's CDR3 is CASSLVGGATEAFF. In DNA form, the CDR3 reads TGTGCCAGCAGCTTAGTAGGGGGCGCGACTGAAGCTTTCTTT.

J is TRBJ2-7 and V is TRBV7-9; 10 bases align to TRBD1. The CDR3 covers 16 residues. The ends lost 4 bases at V and 6 bases at J; junction bases unmatched: 12. The germline V gene has CDR1 SEHNR and CDR2 FQNEAQ (reference sequence). The CDR3 protein is CASSSPWGQGTGEQYF. As DNA, the CDR3 is TGTGCCAGCAGCTCCCCTTGGGGACAGGGGACTGGCGAGCAGTACTTC.

This sequence joins TRBV30 and TRBJ2-7, with a tentative D call TRBD1 (5 bases). The CDR3 is 15 amino acids. V gave up 0 bases and J gave up 3 bases, with 15 bases separating them. In germline, CDR1 is GTSNPN, CDR2 SVGIG (reference sequence). The CDR3 DNA reads as TGTGCCTGGAGTGTACTTTCGACAGAAGGCTACGAGCAGTACTTC. Protein: CAWSVLSTEGYEQYF.

This clone was counted once. V gene TRBV11-2 combines with J gene TRBJ2-1, with D possibly being TRBD2 (7 bases). V was trimmed by 1 base and J by 8 bases, leaving 21 bases between them. This CDR3 has 17 residues. CDR1 and CDR2 (germline): SGHAT, FQNNGV. The CDR3 nucleotides are TGTGCCAGCAGCTTAGTGGGGGCGGGAGTGGCTGGCTATGAGCAGTTCTTC. The encoded protein is CASSLVGAGVAGYEQFF.

This sequence joins TRBV7-9 and TRBJ1-2, with D possibly TRBD1 on 5 matching bases. The ends were cut back, 4 bases at V and 8 bases at J, with 17 bases in the middle. From germline, CDR1 is SEHNR and CDR2 FQNEAQ (reference sequence). CDR3 length: 14 amino acids. The CDR3 loop is CASSWPLQDLGYTF. The CDR3 nucleotides read TGTGCCAGCAGCTGGCCCCTACAGGACTTAGGCTACACCTTC.

This clone was observed once. The rearrangement joins TRBV7-9 to TRBJ1-2; the D gene is possibly TRBD1 (5 bases). CDR1 is SEHNR and CDR2 is FQNEAQ in the germline V gene (reference sequence). This CDR3 is built from 13 residues. Trimming pared 5 bases from V and 7 bases from J, leaving 14 bases between. In nucleotides, the CDR3 is TGTGCCAGCAGCCCCGGGAGGGGCAGTGGCTACACCTTC. Translated: CASSPGRGSGYTF.

The chain carries TRBV27 and TRBJ1-5, with 8 bases aligning to TRBD1. Per germline, CDR1 MNHEY and CDR2 SMNVEV (reference sequence). Trimming cost V 6 bases and J 0 bases; bases outside gene matches: 1. The CDR3 spans 14 residues. The CDR3 reads CASSQGASNQPQHF. CDR3 nucleotides: TGTGCCAGCAGCCAGGGGGCTAGCAATCAGCCCCAGCATTTT.

The rearrangement uses TRBV7-8 and TRBJ1-6; unclear D gene. This CDR3 contains 14 residues. CDR1 SGHVS and CDR2 FQNEAQ come from the germline V gene. Trimming cost V 6 bases and J 3 bases, with 9 bases left between them. CDR3 bases: TGTGCCAGCAGGTTACAGCGCTATAATTCACCCCTCCACTTT. Its protein product is CASRLQRYNSPLHF.

V and J are TRBV7-2 and TRBJ2-1; 10 bases fit TRBD2. V was clipped by 1 base and J by 0 bases; unmatched bases: 3. The CDR3 runs 17 residues. Germline V gene data show CDR1 as SGHTA and CDR2 as FQGNSA. In DNA form, the CDR3 reads TGTGCCAGCAGCTTAGGGACTAGCGGAAGCTCCTACAATGAGCAGTTCTTC. This sequence encodes CASSLGTSGSSYNEQFF.

The CDR3 sequence: CASSFGSGEQYF. DNA for the CDR3: TGTGCCAGCAGCTTTGGGAGCGGCGAGCAGTACTTC. The J gene is TRBJ2-7, the V gene TRBV5-4; TRBD2 might be the D (5 bases). Germline CDR1 is SGHNT and CDR2 is YYREEE (reference sequence). The length of the CDR3 is 12 residues. Trimming removed 2 bases at V and 6 bases at J, with 9 bases between. Together with reference TRBV5-4 and TRBJ2-7, the CDR3 gives the full variable domain: ETGVTQSPTHLIKTRGQQVTLRCSSQSGHNTVSWYQQALGQGPQFIFQYYREEENGRGNFPPRFSGLQFPNYSSELNVNALELDDSALYLCASSFGSGEQYFGPGTRLTVT.

This clone was detected once. The V and J genes are TRBV7-9 and TRBJ2-7; 10 bases align to TRBD1. Germline CDR1 is SEHNR and CDR2 is FQNEAQ (reference sequence). V lost 3 bases, J lost 5 bases, and 7 bases stayed unmatched. The CDR3 consists of 15 residues. This CDR3 is CASSFPGQGIHEQYF. The CDR3 DNA reads TGTGCCAGCAGCTTTCCGGGACAGGGGATTCACGAGCAGTACTTC.

V usage is TRBV6-1 and J usage is TRBJ2-7, with 8 nucleotides matching TRBD2. The germline V gene encodes CDR1 MNHNS and CDR2 SASEGT. This CDR3 has 15 residues. The junction had 7 bases not matched to a gene; V was cut back by 2 bases and J by 4 bases. CDR3 nucleotides: TGTGCCAGCAGTGAACCGGTGGCTAGCGGGTACGAGCAGTACTTC. Encoded protein: CASSEPVASGYEQYF.

This chain joins TRBV13 and TRBJ2-5; TRBD1 is a possible D gene (6 bases). V was cut by 1 base and J by 5 bases, with 8 bases left in between. CDR1 is PRHDT, CDR2 FYEKMQ, per germline (reference sequence). The CDR3 contains 13 residues. CDR3 protein: CASSLEGDETQYF. The CDR3 nucleotides are TGTGCCAGCAGCTTAGAGGGGGACGAGACCCAGTACTTC.

The chain uses TRBV7-8 and TRBJ2-7, with 11 nucleotides matching TRBD2. The germline V gene has CDR1 SGHVS and CDR2 FQNEAQ. Trimming removed 5 bases from V and 3 bases from J; junction bases left unmatched: 9. This CDR3 is built from 16 residues. CDR3 region: CASSLSGLAEIYEQYF. As DNA, the CDR3 is TGTGCCAGCAGCCTCTCGGGACTAGCGGAGATCTACGAGCAGTACTTC.

The chain links TRBV25-1 to TRBJ2-6, with D tentatively TRBD1 (6 bases). This CDR3 has 17 residues. From germline, CDR1 is MGHDK and CDR2 SYGVNS. The V end lost 2 bases, the J end lost 2 bases, and 13 bases lay between the germline ends. In DNA form, the CDR3 reads TGTGCCAGCAGTGAACTCGAACAGGGCCCTGGGGCCAACGTCCTGACTTTC. This translates into CASSELEQGPGANVLTF.

The gene calls are TRBV7-9 and TRBJ2-1, with D perhaps being TRBD1 or TRBD2 (5 bases each). Germline CDR1 SEHNR, CDR2 FQNEAQ (reference sequence). Trimming pared 3 bases from V and 7 bases from J, leaving 10 bases between. The CDR3 loop spans 13 amino acids. The DNA for the CDR3 is TGTGCCAGCAGCTTGGGGGATTCAAATGAGCAGTTCTTC. It is translated as CASSLGDSNEQFF.